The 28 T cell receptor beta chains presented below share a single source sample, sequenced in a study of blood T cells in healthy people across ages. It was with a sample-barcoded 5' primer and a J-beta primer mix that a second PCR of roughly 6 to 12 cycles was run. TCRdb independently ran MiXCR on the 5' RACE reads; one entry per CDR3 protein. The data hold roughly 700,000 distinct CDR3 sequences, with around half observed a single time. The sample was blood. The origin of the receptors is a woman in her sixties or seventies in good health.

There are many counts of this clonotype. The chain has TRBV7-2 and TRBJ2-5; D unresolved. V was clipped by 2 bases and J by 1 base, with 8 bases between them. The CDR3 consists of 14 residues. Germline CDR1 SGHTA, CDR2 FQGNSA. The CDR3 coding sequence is TGTGCCAGCAGCTTATCTAGGGTCCAAGAGACCCAGTACTTC. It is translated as CASSLSRVQETQYF.

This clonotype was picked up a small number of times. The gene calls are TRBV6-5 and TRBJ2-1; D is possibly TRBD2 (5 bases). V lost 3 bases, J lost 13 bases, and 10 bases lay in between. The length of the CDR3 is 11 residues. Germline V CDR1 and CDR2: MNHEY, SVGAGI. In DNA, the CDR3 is TGTGCCAGCAGTTATAGAGGGCGTCAGTTCTTC. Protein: CASSYRGRQFF.

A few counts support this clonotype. The CDR3 bases are TGCAGTGCTAGAGATCTAGCGGGAGCTTCGGAGACCCAGTACTTC. This encodes CSARDLAGASETQYF. The chain uses TRBV20-1 and TRBJ2-5; 10 bases line up with TRBD2. The CDR3 consists of 15 residues. Unmatched junction bases numbered 6, after V lost 0 bases and J lost 5 bases. From germline, CDR1 is DFQATT and CDR2 SNEGSKA (reference sequence).

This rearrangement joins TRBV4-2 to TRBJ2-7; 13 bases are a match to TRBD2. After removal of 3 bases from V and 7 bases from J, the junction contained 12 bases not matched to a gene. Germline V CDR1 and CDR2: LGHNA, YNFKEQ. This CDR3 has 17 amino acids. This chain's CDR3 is CASSHPRGTSGTMEQYF. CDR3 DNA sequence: TGTGCCAGCAGCCACCCGAGAGGGACTAGCGGGACGATGGAGCAGTACTTC.

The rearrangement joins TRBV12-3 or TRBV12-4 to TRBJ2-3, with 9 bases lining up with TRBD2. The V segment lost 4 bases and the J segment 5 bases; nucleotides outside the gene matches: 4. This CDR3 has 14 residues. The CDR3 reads CASSCGGVGDTQYF. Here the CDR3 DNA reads TGTGCCAGCAGTTGCGGGGGGGTCGGAGATACGCAGTATTTT.

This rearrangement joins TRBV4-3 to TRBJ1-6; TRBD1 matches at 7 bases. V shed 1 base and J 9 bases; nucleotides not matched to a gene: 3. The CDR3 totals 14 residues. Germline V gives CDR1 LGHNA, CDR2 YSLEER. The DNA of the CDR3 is TGCGCCAGCAGCCAAGGACAGGGACCTTCACCCCTCCACTTT. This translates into CASSQGQGPSPLHF.

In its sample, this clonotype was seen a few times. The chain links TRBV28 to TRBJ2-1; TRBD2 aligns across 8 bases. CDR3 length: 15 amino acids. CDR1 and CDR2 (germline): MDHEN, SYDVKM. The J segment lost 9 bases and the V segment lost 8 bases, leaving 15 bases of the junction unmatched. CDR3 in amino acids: CASRPYGRAVGEQFF. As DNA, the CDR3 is TGTGCCAGCCGCCCTTACGGGAGGGCCGTAGGTGAGCAGTTCTTC.

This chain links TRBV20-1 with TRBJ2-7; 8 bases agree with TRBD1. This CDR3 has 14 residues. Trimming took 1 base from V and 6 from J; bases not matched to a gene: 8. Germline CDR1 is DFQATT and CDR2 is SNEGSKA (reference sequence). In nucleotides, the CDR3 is TGCAGTGCTAGAGGGTTCGACAGGGGAAGCGAGCAGTACTTC. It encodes CSARGFDRGSEQYF.

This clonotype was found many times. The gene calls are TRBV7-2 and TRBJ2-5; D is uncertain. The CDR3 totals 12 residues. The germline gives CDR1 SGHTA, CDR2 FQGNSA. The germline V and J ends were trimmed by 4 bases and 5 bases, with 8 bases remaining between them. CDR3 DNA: TGTGCCAGCAGCTCATACGGGGAGACCCAGTACTTC. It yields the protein CASSSYGETQYF.

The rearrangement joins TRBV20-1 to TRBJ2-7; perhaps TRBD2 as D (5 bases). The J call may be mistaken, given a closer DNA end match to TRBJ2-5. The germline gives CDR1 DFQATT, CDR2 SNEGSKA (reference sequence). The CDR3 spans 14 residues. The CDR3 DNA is TGCAGTGCTCCAAACCTAGGGAGTGAAGAGACCCAGTACTTC. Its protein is CSAPNLGSEETQYF.

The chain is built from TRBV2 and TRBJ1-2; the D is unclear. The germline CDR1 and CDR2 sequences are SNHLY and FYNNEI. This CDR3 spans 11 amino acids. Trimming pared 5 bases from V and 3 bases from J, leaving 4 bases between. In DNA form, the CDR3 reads TGTGCCAGCAGTCAGGACTATGGCTACACCTTC. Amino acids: CASSQDYGYTF.

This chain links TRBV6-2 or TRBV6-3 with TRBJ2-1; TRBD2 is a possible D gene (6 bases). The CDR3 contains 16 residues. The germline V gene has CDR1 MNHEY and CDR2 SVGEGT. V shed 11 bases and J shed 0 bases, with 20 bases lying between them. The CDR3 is CAVESASASSYNEQFF. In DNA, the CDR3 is TGTGCCGTAGAGTCGGCTAGCGCGAGCTCCTACAATGAGCAGTTCTTC.

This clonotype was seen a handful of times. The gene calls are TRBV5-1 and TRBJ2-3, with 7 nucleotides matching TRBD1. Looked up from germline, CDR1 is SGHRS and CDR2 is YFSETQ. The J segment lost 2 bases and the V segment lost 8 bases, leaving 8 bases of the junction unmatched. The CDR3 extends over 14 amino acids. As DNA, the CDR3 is TGCGCCAGTGATACAGGGGCCAACACAGATACGCAGTATTTT. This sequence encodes CASDTGANTDTQYF.

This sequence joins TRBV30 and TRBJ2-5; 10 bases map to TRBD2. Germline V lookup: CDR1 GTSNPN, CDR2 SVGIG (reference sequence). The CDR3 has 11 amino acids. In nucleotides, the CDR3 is TGTGCGGGGGGACTAGCGGAGACCCAGTACTTC. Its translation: CAGGLAETQYF.

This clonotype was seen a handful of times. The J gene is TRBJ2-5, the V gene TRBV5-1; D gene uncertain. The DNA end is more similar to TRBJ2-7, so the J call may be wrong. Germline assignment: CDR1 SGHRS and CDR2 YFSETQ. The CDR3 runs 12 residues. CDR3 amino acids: CASSLEFGEQYF. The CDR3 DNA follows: TGCGCCAGCAGCTTGGAGTTCGGCGAGCAGTACTTC.

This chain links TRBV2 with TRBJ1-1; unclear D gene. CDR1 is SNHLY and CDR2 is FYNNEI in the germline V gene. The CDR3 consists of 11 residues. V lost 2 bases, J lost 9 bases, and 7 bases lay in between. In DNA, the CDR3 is TGTGCCAGCAGTGAACTGGGTAAAGCTTTCTTT. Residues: CASSELGKAFF. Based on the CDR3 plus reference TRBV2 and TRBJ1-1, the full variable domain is EPEVTQTPSHQVTQMGQEVILRCVPISNHLYFYWYRQILGQKVEFLVSFYNNEISEKSEIFDDQFSVERPDGSNFTLKIRSTKLEDSAMYFCASSELGKAFFGQGTRLTVV.

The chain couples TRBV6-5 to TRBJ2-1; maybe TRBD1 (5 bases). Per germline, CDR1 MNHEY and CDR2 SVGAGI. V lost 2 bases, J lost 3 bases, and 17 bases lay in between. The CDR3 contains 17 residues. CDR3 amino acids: CASSYTQGKRRYNEQFF. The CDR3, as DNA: TGTGCCAGCAGTTACACCCAGGGCAAGAGACGCTACAATGAGCAGTTCTTC.

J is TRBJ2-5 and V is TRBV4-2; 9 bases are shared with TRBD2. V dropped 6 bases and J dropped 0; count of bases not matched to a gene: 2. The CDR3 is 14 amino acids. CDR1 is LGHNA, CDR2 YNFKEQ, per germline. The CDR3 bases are TGTGCCAGCAGTGCGGGGGGGTACCAAGAGACCCAGTACTTC. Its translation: CASSAGGYQETQYF.

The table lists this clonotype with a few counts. The CDR3 spells CASSLEAGKGHEQFF. In DNA, the CDR3 is TGCGCCAGCAGCTTGGAGGCGGGAAAGGGGCATGAGCAGTTCTTC. This chain links TRBV5-1 with TRBJ2-1; TRBD2 is a possible D gene (6 bases). The V and J ends lost 0 bases and 8 bases respectively, with 15 bases between them. CDR3 length: 15 residues. CDR1 and CDR2 (germline): SGHRS, YFSETQ.

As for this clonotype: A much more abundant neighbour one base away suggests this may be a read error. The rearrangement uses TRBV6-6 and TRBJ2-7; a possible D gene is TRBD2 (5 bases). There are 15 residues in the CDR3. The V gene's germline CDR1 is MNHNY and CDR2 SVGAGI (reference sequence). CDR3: CARSFDPGYSGEQYF. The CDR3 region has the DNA TGTGCCCGCAGTTTCGACCCCGGATACTCGGGGGAGCAGTACTTC.

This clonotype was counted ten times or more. The CDR3 here is CASSLSLAGAHNEQFF. Here the CDR3 DNA reads TGTGCCAGCAGCTTATCTCTAGCGGGAGCCCACAATGAGCAGTTCTTC. The chain uses TRBV7-9 and TRBJ2-1, with 10 bases aligning to TRBD2. There are 16 residues in the CDR3. Germline assignment: CDR1 SEHNR and CDR2 FQNEAQ (reference sequence). V was pared by 2 bases and J by 5 bases, with 6 bases of the junction left unmatched.

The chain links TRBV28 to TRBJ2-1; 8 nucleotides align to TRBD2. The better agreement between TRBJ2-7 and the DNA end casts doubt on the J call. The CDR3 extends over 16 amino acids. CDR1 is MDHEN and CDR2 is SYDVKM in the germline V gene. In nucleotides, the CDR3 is TGTGCCAGCATCACGGGGGGGACGAGCTCCTACAATGAGCAGTACTTC. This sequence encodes CASITGGTSSYNEQYF.

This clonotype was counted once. CDR3 sequence: CASGELNTEAFF. CDR3 in DNA: TGTGCCAGCGGCGAATTGAACACTGAAGCTTTCTTT. This sequence joins TRBV6-2 or TRBV6-3 and TRBJ1-1, with D unresolved. Trimming took off 8 bases at V and 0 bases at J, with 7 bases between the two ends. This CDR3 has 12 amino acids. The V gene's germline CDR1 is MNHEY and CDR2 SVGEGT.

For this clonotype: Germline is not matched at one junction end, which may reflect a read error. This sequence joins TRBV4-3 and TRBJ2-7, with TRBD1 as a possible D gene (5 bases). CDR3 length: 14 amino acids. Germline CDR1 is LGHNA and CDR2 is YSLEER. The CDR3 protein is CASSQVLGAYDQYF. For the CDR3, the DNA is TGCGCCAGCAGCCAAGTTTTAGGGGCCTACGATCAGTACTTC.

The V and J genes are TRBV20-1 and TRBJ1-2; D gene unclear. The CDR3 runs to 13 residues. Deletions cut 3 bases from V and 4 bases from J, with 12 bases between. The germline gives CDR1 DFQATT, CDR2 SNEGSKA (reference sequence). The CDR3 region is CSASLNEVYGYTF. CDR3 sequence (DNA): TGCAGTGCTAGCCTTAACGAGGTCTATGGCTACACCTTC.

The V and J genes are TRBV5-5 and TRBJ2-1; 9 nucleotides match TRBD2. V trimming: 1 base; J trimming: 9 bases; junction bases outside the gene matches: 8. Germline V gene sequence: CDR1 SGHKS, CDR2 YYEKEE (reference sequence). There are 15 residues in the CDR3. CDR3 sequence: CASSLIAGAPREQFF. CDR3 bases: TGTGCCAGCAGCTTGATAGCGGGAGCTCCCCGTGAGCAGTTCTTC.

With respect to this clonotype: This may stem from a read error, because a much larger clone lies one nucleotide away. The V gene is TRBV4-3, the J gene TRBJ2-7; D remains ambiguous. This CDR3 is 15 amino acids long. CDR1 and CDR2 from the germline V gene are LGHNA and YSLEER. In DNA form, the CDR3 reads TGCGCCTGCAGCCAAGCGATCGGCGACTCCTACGAGCAGTACTTC. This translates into CACSQAIGDSYEQYF.

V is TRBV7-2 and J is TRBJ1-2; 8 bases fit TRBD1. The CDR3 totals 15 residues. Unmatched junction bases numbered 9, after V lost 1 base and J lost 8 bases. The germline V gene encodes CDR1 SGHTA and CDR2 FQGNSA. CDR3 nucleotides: TGTGCCAGCAGCTTAGAAACCGGGACAGGAATCGGCTACACCTTC. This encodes CASSLETGTGIGYTF.